This TCR beta chain emerged from a study of PD-L1 blockade in urothelial cancer listed by TCRdb under 2017. Study-level background: All patients started therapy around 2014 and received atezolizumab 1,200 mg intravenously every 3 weeks. Blood samples were analyzed 3 weeks after the start of treatment (second dose) and 6 weeks after the start of treatment. TCR sequencing covered pretreatment tumor samples and matched, serially collected peripheral blood taken before and after atezolizumab treatment. Durable clinical benefit was defined as progression-free survival longer than 6 months, and TCR features were also tested against progression-free and overall survival. An exploratory multi-omic analysis was conducted of the somatic, immune and clinical correlates of response to PD-L1 blockade with atezolizumab in urothelial cancer. Durable clinical benefit was achieved by nine patients but not by the remaining 20. Twenty-five of 29 patients were identified as males with urothelial cancer of bladder origin, and a prior smoking history was reported by 18 of 29 patients. Pretreatment blood TCR-seq was available for about 30 patients, at least one posttreatment blood collection was obtained for approximately 25 patients, and tumor TCR-seq was available for approximately 25 patients. A median of approximately 140,000 T cells and around 81,000 unique TCRs was obtained from blood samples, and a median clonality of around 0.08 was observed. Whole exome sequencing and RNA sequencing of pretreatment tumors were performed alongside TCR sequencing in the same patients. Patients had an ECOG performance status of 0 or 1 and had received between 0 and 3 prior chemotherapy regimens. The paper's findings and limits, for the study overall: Small sample size (n of about 30) and many exploratory analyses mean the results are intended to be hypothesis-generating. Improved progression-free and overall survival was found to be associated with pretreatment peripheral blood TCR clonality below the median. Patients with durable benefit showed greater expansion of tumor-associated TCR clones in peripheral blood 3 weeks after starting treatment (n ≈ 21, p = 0.022).

This specimen's time point label, per the study, means: peripheral blood 6 weeks after treatment start. The cohort included 29 patients with locally advanced or metastatic urothelial carcinoma who were treated at Memorial Sloan Kettering on a trial protocol. Peripheral blood mononuclear cells were collected pretreatment and during treatment, at between 1 and 8 total time points per patient. The Qiagen DNeasy Blood extraction kit was used to purify genomic DNA from total PBMCs and from tumor samples. Collected pretreatment and during treatment, PBMCs were isolated and stored as previously described. On this clone itself: The specificity of this receptor is unknown. Per-base qualities were not stored, and no clone one base away is much larger.

Synthetic TCR analog templates were spiked into each PCR to estimate absolute template abundance from read counts. The immunoSEQ assay was used to amplify TCRbeta CDR3 regions from genomic DNA with bias-controlled V and J gene primers. Sequencing of rearranged TCRbeta segments was performed at approximately 20X coverage. The paper's data handling went like this. Clustering was used to correct sequencing errors, and CDR3s were annotated against IMGT to assign V, D and J genes. Downstream analyses used only productive TCRbeta rearrangements, leaving out any out-of-frame or stop-codon sequences. Clonality was computed as one minus Shannon entropy normalized by the log of the number of unique productive sequences. Fisher's exact test with Benjamini-Hochberg correction, at a threshold of adjusted p below 0.01, was used to find clones that differed between time points or between blood and tumor. TCRdb holds this immuneACCESS table with in-frame rearrangements only. Some clones are missing; in checked studies, unresolved V genes explain under half, and the rest has no known cause. D and trimming were read from the DNA, whereas the V and J calls and clone size are those reported in that table. The sample table lists roughly 40,000 clones, about 90% of them with a count of one. About 7.9% of the sample belongs to the ten largest clones.

Counted from cysteine to phenylalanine, this CDR3 has 17 amino acids. The read is trimmed to its CDR3 DNA, 51 bases read in frame from base 1. The germline V gene yields KGHSH for CDR1 and LQKENI for CDR2. V is cut back by 2 bases and J by 7 bases, with 11 bases in the junction unmatched. Sequenced here: PBMCs, sampled around atezolizumab (anti-PD-L1) treatment. This receptor was identified in a man aged 70-80 years with urothelial cancer. This chain is built from TRBV18 and TRBJ2-7, with 13 central nucleotides matching TRBD2. The CDR3 protein sequence reads: CASSPAGLAGPGGEQYF. Here is the DNA: TGTGCCAGCTCACCAGCGGGACTAGCGGGACCCGGGGGGGAGCAGTACTTC.